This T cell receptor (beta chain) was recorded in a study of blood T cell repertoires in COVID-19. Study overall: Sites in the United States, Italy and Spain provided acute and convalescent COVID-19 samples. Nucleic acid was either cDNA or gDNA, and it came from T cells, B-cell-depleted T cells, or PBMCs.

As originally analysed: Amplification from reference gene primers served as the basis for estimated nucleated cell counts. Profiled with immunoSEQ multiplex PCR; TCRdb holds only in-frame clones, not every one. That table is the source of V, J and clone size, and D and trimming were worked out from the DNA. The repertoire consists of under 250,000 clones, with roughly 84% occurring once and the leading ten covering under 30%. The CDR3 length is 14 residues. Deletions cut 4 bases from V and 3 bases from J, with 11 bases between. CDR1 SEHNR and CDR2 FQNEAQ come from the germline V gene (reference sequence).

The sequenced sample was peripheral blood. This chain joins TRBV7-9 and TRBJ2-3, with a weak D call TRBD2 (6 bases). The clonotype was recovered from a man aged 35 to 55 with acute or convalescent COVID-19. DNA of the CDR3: TGTGCCAGCAGCTCGGCGGGGTTGACAGATACGCAGTATTTT. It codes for CASSSAGLTDTQYF. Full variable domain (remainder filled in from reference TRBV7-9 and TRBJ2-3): DTGVSQNPRHKITKRGQNVTFRCDPISEHNRLYWYRQTLGQGPEFLTYFQNEAQLEKSRLLSDRFSAERPKGSFSTLEIQRTEQGDSAMYLCASSSAGLTDTQYFGPGTRLTVL.